This T cell receptor (beta chain) was sequenced for a study of PD-1 blockade in classical Hodgkin lymphoma. Findings and limits, study-wide: No one has yet defined what causes the repertoire differences, which may be disease activity or prior therapy. Diminished baseline TCR diversity has been reported in newly diagnosed patients relative to healthy donors.

Concerning this clone itself: What it binds is unknown.

The CDR3 has 13 residues. The V gene lost 5 bases and the J gene lost 9 bases, with 14 bases spanning the gap. Germline-derived CDR1 and CDR2 are MNHEY and SVGAGI. The time point denotes: newly diagnosed, previously untreated cHL patient sample. Researchers report purifying CD4+ T cells from thawed PBMCs by magnetic negative selection. The repertoire was sequenced with immunoSEQ multiplex PCR; TCRdb's copy has only in-frame clones and lacks some. The sample comprises about 25,000 clones, roughly 89% of which are singletons, and less than 0.65% rests with the top ten. The chain employs TRBV6-5 and TRBJ1-5; possibly TRBD1 for D (5 bases). The origin of this receptor is a human donor with classical Hodgkin lymphoma. Source material: CD4+ T cells from blood. This chain's CDR3 is CASSTDREGPQHF. The CDR3 coding sequence is TGTGCCAGCAGTACAGACAGAGAGGGGCCCCAGCATTTT.